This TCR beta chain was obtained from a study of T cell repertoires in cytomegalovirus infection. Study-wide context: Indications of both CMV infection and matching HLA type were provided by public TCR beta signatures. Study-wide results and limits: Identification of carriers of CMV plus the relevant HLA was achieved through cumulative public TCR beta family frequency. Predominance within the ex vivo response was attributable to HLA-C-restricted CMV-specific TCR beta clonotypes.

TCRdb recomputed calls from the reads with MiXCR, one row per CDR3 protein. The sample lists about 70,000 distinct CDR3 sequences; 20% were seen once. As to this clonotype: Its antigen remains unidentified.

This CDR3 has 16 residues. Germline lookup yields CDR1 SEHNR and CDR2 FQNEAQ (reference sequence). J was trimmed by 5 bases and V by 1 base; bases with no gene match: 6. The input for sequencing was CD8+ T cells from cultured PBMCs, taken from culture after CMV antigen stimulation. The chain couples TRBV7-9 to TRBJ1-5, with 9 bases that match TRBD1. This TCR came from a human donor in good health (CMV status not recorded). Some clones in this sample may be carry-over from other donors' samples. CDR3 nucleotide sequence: TGTGCCAGCAGCTTAGAACCGGACAGGGGCTATCAGCCCCAGCATTTT. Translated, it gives CASSLEPDRGYQPQHF.